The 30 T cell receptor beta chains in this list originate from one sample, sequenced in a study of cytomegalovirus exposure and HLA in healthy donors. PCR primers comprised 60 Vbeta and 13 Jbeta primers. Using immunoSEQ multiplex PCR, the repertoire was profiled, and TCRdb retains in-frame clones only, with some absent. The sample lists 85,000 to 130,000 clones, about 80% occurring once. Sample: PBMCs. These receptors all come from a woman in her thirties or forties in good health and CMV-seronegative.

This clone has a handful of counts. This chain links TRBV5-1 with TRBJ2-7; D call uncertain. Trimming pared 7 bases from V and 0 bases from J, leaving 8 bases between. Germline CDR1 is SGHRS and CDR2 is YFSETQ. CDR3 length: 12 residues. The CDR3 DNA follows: TGCGCCAGCCGTAGTAGCTCCTACGAGCAGTACTTC. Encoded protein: CASRSSSYEQYF.

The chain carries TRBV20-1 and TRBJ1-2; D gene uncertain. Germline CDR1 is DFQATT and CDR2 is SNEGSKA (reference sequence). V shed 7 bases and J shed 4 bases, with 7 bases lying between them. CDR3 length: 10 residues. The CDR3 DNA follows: TGCAGTGTTGGAGTCTATGGCTACACCTTC. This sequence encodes CSVGVYGYTF.

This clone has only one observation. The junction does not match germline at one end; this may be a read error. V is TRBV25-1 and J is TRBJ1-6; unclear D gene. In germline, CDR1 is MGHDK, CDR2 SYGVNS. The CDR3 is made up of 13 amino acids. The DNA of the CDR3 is TGTGCTAGCAGACGGGGAACCGATTCACCCCTCCACTTT. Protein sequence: CASRRGTDSPLHF.

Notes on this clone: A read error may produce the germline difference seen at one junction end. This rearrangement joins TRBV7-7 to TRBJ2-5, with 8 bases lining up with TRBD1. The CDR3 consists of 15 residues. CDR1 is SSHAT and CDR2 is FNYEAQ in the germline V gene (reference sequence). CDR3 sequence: CASSIGQGTTETQYF. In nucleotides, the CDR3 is TGTGCTAGCAGCATTGGACAGGGAACGACGGAGACCCAGTACTTC.

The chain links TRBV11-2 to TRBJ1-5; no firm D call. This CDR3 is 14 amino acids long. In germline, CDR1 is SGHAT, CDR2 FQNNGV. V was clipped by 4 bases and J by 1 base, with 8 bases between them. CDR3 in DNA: TGTGCCAGCAGCTCACAGCCCAGCAATCAGCCCCAGCATTTT. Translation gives CASSSQPSNQPQHF.

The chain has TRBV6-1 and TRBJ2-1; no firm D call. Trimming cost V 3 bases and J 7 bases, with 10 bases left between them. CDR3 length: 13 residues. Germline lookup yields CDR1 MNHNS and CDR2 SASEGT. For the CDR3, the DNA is TGTGCCAGCAGTGAGTCCAATCGGAATGAGCAGTTCTTC. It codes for CASSESNRNEQFF.

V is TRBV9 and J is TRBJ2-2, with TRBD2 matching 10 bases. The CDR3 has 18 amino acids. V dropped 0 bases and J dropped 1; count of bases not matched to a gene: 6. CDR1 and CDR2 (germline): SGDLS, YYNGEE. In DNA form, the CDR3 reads TGTGCCAGCAGCGTAGCTATAACTAGCGGGATGAACACCGGGGAGCTGTTTTTT. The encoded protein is CASSVAITSGMNTGELFF.

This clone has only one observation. This CDR3 reads CASSPNSKTLNTEAFF. CDR3 in DNA: TGTGCCAGCTCACCTAATAGCAAAACTCTGAACACTGAAGCTTTCTTT. The rearrangement uses TRBV18 and TRBJ1-1; D remains ambiguous. CDR3 length equals 16 residues. The germline V gene has CDR1 KGHSH and CDR2 LQKENI. Trimming removed 3 bases at V and 0 bases at J, with 14 bases between.

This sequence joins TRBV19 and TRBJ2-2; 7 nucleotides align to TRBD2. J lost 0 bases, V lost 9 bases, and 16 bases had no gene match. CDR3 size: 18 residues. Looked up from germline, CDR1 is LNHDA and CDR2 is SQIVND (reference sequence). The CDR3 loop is CASGHLLGSGTNTGELFF. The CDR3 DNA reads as TGTGCCAGCGGCCACCTTTTAGGGAGCGGGACGAACACCGGGGAGCTGTTTTTT. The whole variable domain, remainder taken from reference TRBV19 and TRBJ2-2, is DGGITQSPKYLFRKEGQNVTLSCEQNLNHDAMYWYRQDPGQGLRLIYYSQIVNDFQKGDIAEGYSVSREKKESFPLTVTSAQKNPTAFYLCASGHLLGSGTNTGELFFGEGSRLTVL.

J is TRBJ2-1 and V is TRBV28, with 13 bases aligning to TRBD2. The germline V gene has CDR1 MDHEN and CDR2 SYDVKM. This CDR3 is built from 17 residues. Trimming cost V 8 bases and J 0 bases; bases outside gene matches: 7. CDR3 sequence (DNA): TGTGCCAGCCGGGGACTAGCGGGAAGGAGCTCCTACAATGAGCAGTTCTTC. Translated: CASRGLAGRSSYNEQFF.

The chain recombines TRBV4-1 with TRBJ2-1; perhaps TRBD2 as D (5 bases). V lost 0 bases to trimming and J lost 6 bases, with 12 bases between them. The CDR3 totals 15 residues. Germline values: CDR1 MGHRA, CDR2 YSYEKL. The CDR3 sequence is CASSQDSGLVNEQFF. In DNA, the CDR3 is TGCGCCAGCAGCCAAGATTCAGGACTGGTCAATGAGCAGTTCTTC.

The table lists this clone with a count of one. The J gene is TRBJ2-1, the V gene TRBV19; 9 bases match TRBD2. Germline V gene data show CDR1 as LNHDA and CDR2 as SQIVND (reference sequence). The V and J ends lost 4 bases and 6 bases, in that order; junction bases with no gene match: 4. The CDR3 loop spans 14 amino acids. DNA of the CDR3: TGTGCCAGTAGTACTAGCGGGATCGGCAATGAGCAGTTCTTC. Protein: CASSTSGIGNEQFF.

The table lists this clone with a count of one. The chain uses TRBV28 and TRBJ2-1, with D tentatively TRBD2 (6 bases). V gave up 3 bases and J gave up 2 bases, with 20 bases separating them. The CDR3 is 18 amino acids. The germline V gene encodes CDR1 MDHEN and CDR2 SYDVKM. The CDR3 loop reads CASSLKSLARAAYNEQFF. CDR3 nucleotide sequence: TGTGCCAGCAGTTTGAAGTCTCTAGCGAGAGCCGCCTACAATGAGCAGTTCTTC.

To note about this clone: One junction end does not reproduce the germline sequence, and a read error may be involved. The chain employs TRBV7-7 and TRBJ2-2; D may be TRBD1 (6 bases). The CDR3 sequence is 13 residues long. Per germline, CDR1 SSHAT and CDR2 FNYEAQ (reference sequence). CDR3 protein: CASSPGHSGELFF. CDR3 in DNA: TGTGCTAGCAGCCCGGGACATTCCGGGGAGCTGTTTTTT.

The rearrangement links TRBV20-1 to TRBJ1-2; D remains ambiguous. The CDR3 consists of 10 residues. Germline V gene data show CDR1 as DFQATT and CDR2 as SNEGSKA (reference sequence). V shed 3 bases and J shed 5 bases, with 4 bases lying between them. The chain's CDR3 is CSARSYGYTF. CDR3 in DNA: TGCAGTGCTAGGTCGTATGGCTACACCTTC.

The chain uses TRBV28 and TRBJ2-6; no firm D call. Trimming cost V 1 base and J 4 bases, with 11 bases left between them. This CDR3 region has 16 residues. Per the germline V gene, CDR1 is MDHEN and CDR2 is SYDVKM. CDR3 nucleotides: TGTGCCAGCAGTTTATCTTGGTGGCAGGGGGCCAACGTCCTGACTTTC. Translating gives CASSLSWWQGANVLTF.

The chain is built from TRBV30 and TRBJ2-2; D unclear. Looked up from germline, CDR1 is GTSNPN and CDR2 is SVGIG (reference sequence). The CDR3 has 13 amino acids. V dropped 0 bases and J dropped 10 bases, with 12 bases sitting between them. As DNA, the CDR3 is TGTGCCTGGAGTGTAACGGGTCTCCCGGAGCTGTTTTTT. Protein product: CAWSVTGLPELFF.

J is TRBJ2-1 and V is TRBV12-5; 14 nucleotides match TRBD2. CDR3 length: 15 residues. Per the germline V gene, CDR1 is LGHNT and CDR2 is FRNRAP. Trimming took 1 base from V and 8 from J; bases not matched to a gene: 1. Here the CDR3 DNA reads TGTGCTAGTGGTTTGGGACTAGCGGGAGGGGATGAGCAGTTCTTC. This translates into CASGLGLAGGDEQFF.

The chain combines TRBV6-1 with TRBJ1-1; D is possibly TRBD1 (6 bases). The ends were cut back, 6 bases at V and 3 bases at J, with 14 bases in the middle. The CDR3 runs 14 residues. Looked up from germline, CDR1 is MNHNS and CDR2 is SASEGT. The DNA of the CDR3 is TGTGCCAGCAGCCGACAGGCCCCCCACACTGAAGCTTTCTTT. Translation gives CASSRQAPHTEAFF.

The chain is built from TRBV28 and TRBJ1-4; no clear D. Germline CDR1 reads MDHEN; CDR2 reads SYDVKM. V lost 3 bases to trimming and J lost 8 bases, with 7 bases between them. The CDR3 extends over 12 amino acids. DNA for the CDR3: TGTGCCAGCAGTTTCGGAGACGAAAAACTGTTTTTT. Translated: CASSFGDEKLFF.

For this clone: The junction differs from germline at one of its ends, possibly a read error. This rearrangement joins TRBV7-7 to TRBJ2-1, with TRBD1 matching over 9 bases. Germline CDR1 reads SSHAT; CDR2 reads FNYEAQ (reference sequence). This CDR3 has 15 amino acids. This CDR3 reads CASSLGGTGFNEQFF. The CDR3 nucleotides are TGTGCTAGCAGCTTAGGGGGGACAGGGTTTAATGAGCAGTTCTTC.

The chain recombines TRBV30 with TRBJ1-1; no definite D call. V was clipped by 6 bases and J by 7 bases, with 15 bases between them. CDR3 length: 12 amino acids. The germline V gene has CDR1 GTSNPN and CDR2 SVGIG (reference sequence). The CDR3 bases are TGTGCCTGTTCGTCCGGGTTGAGTGAAGCTTTCTTT. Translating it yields CACSSGLSEAFF.

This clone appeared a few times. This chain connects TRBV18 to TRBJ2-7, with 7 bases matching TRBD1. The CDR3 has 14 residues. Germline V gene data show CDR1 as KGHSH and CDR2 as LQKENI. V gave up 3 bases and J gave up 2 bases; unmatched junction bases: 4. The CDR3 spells CASSPTGWTYEQYF. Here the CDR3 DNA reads TGTGCCAGCTCACCGACAGGGTGGACCTACGAGCAGTACTTC. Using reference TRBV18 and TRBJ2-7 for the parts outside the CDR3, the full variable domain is NAGVMQNPRHLVRRRGQEARLRCSPMKGHSHVYWYRQLPEEGLKFMVYLQKENIIDESGMPKERFSAEFPKEGPSILRIQQVVRGDSAAYFCASSPTGWTYEQYFGPGTRLTVT.

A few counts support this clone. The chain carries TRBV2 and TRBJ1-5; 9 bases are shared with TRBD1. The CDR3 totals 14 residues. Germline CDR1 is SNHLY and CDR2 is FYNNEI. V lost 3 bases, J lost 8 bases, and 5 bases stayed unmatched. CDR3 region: CASSEGTGRKPQHF. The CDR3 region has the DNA TGTGCCAGCAGTGAGGGGACAGGGCGGAAGCCCCAGCATTTT.

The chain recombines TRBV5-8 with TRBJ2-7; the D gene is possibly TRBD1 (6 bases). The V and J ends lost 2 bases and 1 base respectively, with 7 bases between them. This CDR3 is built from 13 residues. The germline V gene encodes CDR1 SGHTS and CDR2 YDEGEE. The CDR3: CASSLGQSYEQYF. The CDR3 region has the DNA TGTGCCAGCAGCTTAGGACAGTCCTACGAGCAGTACTTC.

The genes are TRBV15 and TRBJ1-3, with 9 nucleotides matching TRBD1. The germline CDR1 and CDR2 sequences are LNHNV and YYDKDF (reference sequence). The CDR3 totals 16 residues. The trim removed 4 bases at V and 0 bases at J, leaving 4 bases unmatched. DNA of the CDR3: TGTGCCACCAGCACCACGGGACAGGGCTCTGGAAACACCATATATTTT. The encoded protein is CATSTTGQGSGNTIYF.

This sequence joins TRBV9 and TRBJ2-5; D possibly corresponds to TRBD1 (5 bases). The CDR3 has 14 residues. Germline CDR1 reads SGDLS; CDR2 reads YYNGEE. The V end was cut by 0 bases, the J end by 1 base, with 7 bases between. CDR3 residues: CASSVGDSQETQYF. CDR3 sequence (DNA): TGTGCCAGCAGCGTAGGTGACAGCCAAGAGACCCAGTACTTC.

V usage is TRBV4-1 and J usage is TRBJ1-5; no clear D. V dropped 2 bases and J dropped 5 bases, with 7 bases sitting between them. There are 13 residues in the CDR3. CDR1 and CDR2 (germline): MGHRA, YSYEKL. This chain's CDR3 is CASSQNGDQPQHF. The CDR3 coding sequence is TGCGCCAGCAGCCAAAACGGAGATCAGCCCCAGCATTTT.

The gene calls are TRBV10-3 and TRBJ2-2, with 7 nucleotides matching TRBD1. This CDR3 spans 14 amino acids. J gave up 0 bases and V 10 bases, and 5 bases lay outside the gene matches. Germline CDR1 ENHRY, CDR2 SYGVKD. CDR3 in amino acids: CASQGTANTGELFF. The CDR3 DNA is TGTGCCAGCCAGGGGACAGCGAACACCGGGGAGCTGTTTTTT.

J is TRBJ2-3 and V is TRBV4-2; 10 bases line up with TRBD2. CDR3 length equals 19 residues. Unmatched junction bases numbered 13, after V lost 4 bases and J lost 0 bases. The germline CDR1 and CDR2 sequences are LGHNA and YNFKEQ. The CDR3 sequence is CASSRTVPGLASSTDTQYF. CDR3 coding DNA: TGTGCCAGCAGCCGAACCGTCCCGGGACTAGCGTCTAGCACAGATACGCAGTATTTT.